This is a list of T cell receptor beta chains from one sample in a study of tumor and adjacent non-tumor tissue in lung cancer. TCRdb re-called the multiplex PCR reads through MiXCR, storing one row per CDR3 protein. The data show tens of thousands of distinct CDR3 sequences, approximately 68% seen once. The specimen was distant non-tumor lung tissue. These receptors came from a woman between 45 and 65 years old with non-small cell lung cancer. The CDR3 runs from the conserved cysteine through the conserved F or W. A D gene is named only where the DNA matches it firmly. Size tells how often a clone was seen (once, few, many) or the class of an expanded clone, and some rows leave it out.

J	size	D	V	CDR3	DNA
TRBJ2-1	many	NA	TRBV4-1	CASSQGGGPYNEQFF	TGCGCCAGCAGCCAAGGTGGGGGCCCCTACAATGAGCAGTTCTTC
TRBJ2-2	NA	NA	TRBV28	CASSSWNRTTGELFF	TGTGCCAGCAGTTCCTGGAACAGGACCACCGGGGAGCTGTTTTTT
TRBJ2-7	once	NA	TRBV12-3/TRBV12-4	CASSQPGPRVYF	TGTGCTAGCAGTCAGCCGGGGCCGAGGGTGTACTTC
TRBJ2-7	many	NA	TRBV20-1	CSAIPYEQYF	TGCAGTGCTATTCCCTACGAGCAGTACTTC
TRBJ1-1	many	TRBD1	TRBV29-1	CSVARTGVGYTEAFF	TGCAGCGTTGCGCGAACAGGGGTTGGCTACACTGAAGCTTTCTTT
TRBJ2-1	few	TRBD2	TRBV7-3	CASSLSSGNNEQFF	TGTGCCAGCAGCCTCAGTAGCGGGAACAATGAGCAGTTCTTC
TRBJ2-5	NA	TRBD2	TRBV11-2	CASSLGTSETSGTQYF	TGTGCCAGTAGTCTTGGGACTAGCGAGACCTCGGGGACCCAGTACTTC
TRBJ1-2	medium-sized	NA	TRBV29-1	CSVEDQVRYGYTF	TGCAGCGTTGAAGATCAGGTCCGATATGGCTACACCTTC
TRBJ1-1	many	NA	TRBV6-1	CASSERGGVFTEAFF	TGTGCCAGCAGTGAGAGGGGTGGGGTATTCACTGAAGCTTTCTTT
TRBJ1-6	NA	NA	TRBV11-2	CASSLEYSPYNSPFHF	TGTGCCAGCAGCTTGGAGTACAGTCCCTATAACTCACCCTTCCACTTT
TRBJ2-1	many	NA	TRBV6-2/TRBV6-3	CASSYSATLVISYNEQFF	TGTGCCAGCAGTTACTCGGCCACACTAGTTATATCCTACAATGAGCAGTTCTTC
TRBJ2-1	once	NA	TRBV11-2	CASSLLEIEQLF	TGTGCCAGCAGCCTATTGGAGATTGAGCAGCTCTTC
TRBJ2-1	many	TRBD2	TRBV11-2	CASSKRREGFYEQFF	TGTGCCAGCAGCAAACGGCGGGAGGGCTTCTATGAGCAGTTCTTC
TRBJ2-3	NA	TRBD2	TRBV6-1	CTSSDRGGGSSADTHYF	TGTACCAGCAGTGACCGTGGTGGCGGGAGTTCTGCAGATACGCATTATTTT
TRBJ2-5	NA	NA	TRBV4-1	CASSQGGRGEERETHYF	TGCGCCAGCAGCCAAGGTGGCAGGGGAGAGGAAAGAGAGACCCACTATTTC
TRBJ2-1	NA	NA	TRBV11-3	CVSSSDLWGGKALWGDNEHFF	TGTGTCAGCAGCTCAGACCTTTGGGGCGGGAAGGCTCTGTGGGGCGACAATGAGCACTTCTTC
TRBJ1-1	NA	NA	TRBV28	CASSFGREHLLSRGPNTEAFF	TGTGCCAGCAGTTTCGGTCGCGAACATCTCTTGAGTCGGGGCCCGAACACTGAAGCTTTCTTT
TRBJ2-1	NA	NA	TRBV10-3	CAISEATNYNNVQFF	TGTGCCATCAGTGAGGCCACTAATTACAACAATGTGCAGTTCTTC
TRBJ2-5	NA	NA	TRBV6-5	CASRVRVGGSGGQYF	TGTGCCAGCAGAGTACGCGTGGGAGGTTCGGGGGGCCAGTATTTC
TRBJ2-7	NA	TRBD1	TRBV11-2	CASSSRQGLPYEQYF	TGTGCCAGCAGCTCTCGACAGGGTTTACCCTACGAGCAGTACTTC
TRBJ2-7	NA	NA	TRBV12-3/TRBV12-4	CASTQPGANEQYF	TGTGCCAGCACCCAGCCAGGCGCCAACGAGCAGTACTTC
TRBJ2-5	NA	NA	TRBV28	CASSFARNWQETQYF	TGTGCCAGCAGTTTCGCCAGGAACTGGCAAGAGACCCAGTACTTC
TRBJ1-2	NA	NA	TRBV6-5	CASCYSRGEGCGYTF	TGTGCCAGTTGTTACTCGAGAGGAGAGGGCTGTGGCTACACCTTC
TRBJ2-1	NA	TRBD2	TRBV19	CASGTSGNNEQFF	TGTGCCAGTGGGACTAGCGGAAACAATGAGCAGTTCTTC
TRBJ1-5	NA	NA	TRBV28	CASNSEAYNRAPNQPQHF	TGTGCCAGCAACTCTGAGGCATATAACAGGGCCCCCAATCAGCCCCAGCATTTT
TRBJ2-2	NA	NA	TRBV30	CAWSGVGTGELLF	TGTGCCTGGAGCGGGGTAGGCACCGGGGAGCTGCTTTTT
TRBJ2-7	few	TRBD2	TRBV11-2	CASSLGGNYGQYF	TGTGCCAGCAGCTTGGGGGGGAACTACGGACAGTACTTC
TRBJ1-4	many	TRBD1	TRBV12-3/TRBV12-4	CASRPGQSNEKLFF	TGTGCCAGCAGACCGGGACAGTCTAATGAAAAACTGTTTTTT
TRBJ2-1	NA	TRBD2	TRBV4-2	CISSRDSASGSLYEQFF	TGTATCAGCAGCCGAGATTCGGCTAGCGGGAGTTTGTATGAACAGTTCTTC
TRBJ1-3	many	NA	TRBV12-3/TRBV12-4	CASSLPSGTGNTIYF	TGTGCCAGCAGTTTACCTTCGGGTACAGGAAACACCATATATTTT
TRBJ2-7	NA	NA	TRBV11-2	CASALSAGYEQYF	TGTGCCAGCGCCTTATCGGCTGGGTACGAGCAGTACTTC
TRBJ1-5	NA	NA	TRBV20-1	CSARAPTGFGNQHQHF	TGCAGTGCTAGAGCCCCTACAGGGTTCGGTAATCAACACCAGCATTTT
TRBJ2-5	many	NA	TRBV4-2	CASSQAKGPQETQYF	TGTGCCAGCAGCCAAGCCAAGGGGCCCCAAGAGACCCAGTACTTC
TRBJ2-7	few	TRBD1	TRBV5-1	CASQSQGFYDEQYF	TGCGCCAGCCAATCACAGGGGTTCTACGACGAGCAGTACTTC
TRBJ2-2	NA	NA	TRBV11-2	CANSCGGSRISTGELSF	TGTGCCAACAGCTGTGGGGGTAGCAGAATTTCCACCGGGGAGCTGTCTTTT
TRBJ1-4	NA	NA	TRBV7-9	CASNSTTGVGEKLFF	TGTGCCAGCAACTCCACGACAGGCGTTGGGGAAAAACTGTTTTTT
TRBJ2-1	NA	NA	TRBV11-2	CANCLTFLVGEQFF	TGTGCCAACTGCTTAACATTCTTGGTGGGAGAGCAGTTCTTC
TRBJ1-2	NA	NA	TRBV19	CASRGADVYGHTF	TGTGCCAGTCGTGGGGCAGACGTCTATGGCCACACCTTC
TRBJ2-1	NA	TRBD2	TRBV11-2	CANSDTGLAGGFNEQFF	TGTGCCAATAGCGACACGGGACTAGCGGGAGGGTTCAATGAGCAGTTCTTC
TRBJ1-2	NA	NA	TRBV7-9	CASGLATGRGYTF	TGTGCCAGCGGCTTAGCCACAGGGAGAGGCTACACCTTC
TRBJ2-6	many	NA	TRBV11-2	CASSFSPGANVLTF	TGTGCCAGCAGCTTCAGCCCTGGGGCCAACGTCCTGACTTTC
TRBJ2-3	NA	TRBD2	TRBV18	CASSRTSVGTDTQYF	TGTGCCAGCTCACGAACTAGCGTAGGCACAGATACGCAGTATTTT
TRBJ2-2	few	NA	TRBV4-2	CASRPGTGSRELFF	TGTGCCAGCAGACCCGGTACAGGGTCCCGGGAGCTGTTTTTT
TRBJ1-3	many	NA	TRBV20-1	CSARSPTTSGNTIYF	TGCAGTGCAAGAAGCCCGACAACGTCGGGAAACACCATATATTTT
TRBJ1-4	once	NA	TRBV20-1	CTARGHGDEKLFF	TGCACTGCTAGAGGACATGGAGATGAAAAACTGTTTTTT
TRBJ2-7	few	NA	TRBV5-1	CASSPGGGLRWDEQYF	TGCGCCAGCAGCCCCGGAGGGGGGCTACGTTGGGACGAGCAGTACTTC
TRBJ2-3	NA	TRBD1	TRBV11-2	CVSSIDREDTQYF	TGTGTCAGCAGCATTGACAGGGAAGATACGCAGTATTTT
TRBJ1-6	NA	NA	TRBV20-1	CSAPGPGRCNSPLHF	TGCAGTGCTCCAGGTCCTGGACGCTGTAATTCACCCCTCCACTTT
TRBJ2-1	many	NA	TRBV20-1	CSARINPRGAVVYNEQFF	TGCAGTGCTAGGATAAACCCCAGGGGAGCGGTAGTATACAATGAGCAGTTCTTC
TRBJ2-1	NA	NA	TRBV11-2	CASSFIAQYDEQFF	TGTGCCAGCAGCTTCATAGCCCAATACGATGAGCAATTCTTC
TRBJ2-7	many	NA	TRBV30	CAWSVRYEQYF	TGTGCCTGGAGTGTAAGGTACGAGCAGTACTTC
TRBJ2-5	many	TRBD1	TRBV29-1	CSAIRQGETQYF	TGCAGCGCTATACGACAGGGAGAGACCCAGTACTTC
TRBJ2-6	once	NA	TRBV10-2	CASSDWKSSGANVLIF	TGCGCCAGCAGTGATTGGAAAAGCTCCGGGGCCAACGTACTGATTTTC